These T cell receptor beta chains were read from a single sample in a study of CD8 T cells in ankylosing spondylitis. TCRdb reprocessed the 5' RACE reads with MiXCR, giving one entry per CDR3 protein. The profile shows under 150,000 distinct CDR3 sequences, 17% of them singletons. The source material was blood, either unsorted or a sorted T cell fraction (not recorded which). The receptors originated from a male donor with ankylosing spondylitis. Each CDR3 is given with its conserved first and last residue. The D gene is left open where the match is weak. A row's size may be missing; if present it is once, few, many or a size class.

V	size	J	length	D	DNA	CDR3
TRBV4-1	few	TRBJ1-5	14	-	TGCGCCAGCAGCCAAGAAGAGGGGAATCAGCCCCAGCATTTT	CASSQEEGNQPQHF
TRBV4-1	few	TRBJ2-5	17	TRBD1	TGCGCCAGCACACCCGGGACAGGTGGTATTCGCCAAGAGACCCAGTACTTC	CASTPGTGGIRQETQYF
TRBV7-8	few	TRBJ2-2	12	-	TGCGGGGCAGGGGCGAACACCGGGGAGCTGTTTTTT	CGAGANTGELFF
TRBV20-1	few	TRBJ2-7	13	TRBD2	TGCAGTGCCACTAGCGGGAGGATCTACGAGCAGTACTTC	CSATSGRIYEQYF
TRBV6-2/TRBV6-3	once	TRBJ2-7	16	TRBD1	TGTGCCAGCAAAGCCGGGACAGGGATGGATTACTACGAGCAGTACTTC	CASKAGTGMDYYEQYF
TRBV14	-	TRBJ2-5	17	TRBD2	TGTGCCAGCAGCCAAGGGCTAGCGGGAGTGTGGCAAGAGACCCAGTACTTC	CASSQGLAGVWQETQYF
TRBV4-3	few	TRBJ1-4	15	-	TGCGCCAGCAGCCAAGGGTCCGGGGGTAATGAAAAACTGTTTTTT	CASSQGSGGNEKLFF
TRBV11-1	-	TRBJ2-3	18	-	TGTGCCAGCAGCTTAGACCCCTGGGCTCTTCGGGGCACAGATACGCAGTATTTT	CASSLDPWALRGTDTQYF
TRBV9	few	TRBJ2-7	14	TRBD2	TGTGCCAGCAGCGTAGGGTTAGCGCGGGAGGAGCAGTACTTC	CASSVGLAREEQYF
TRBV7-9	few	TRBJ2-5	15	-	TGTGCCAGCAGCTTAGGGGTCACAGGGAAAGAGACCCAGTACTTC	CASSLGVTGKETQYF
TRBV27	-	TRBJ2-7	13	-	TGTGCCAGCAGGGCGGAGGGCCGTTACGAGCAGTACTTC	CASRAEGRYEQYF
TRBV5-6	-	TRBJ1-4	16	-	TGTGCCAGCACCCTGGGGCCGACAGGAGGTAATGAAAAACTGTTTTTT	CASTLGPTGGNEKLFF
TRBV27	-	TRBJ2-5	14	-	TGTGCCGCAGCCCCCCTAGGGGGAGAAGAGACCCAGTACTTC	CAAAPLGGEETQYF
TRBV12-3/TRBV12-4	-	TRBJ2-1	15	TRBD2	TGTGCCAGCAGTCCCCAGCGGGAGGGGTACAATGTGCAGTTCTTC	CASSPQREGYNVQFF
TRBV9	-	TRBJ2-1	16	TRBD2	TGTGCCAGCAGCGGGCTAGCGGGAGGGCAGGCGAATGAGCAGTTCTTC	CASSGLAGGQANEQFF
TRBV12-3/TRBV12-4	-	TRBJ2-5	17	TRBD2	TGTGCCAGCAGCCTCTTCGTACTAGCGGGGGGACGAGAGACCCAGTACTTC	CASSLFVLAGGRETQYF
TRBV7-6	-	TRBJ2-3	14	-	TGTGCCAGCAGCTCCCGACGCGGTTGGCGTTCGCAGTATTTT	CASSSRRGWRSQYF
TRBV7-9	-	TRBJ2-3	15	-	TGTGCCAGCAGCTTAAACAGAGCAAGCACAGATACGCAGTATTTT	CASSLNRASTDTQYF
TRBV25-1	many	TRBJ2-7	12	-	TGTGCCAGCAGTCAGGCAGAGTACGAGCAGTACTTC	CASSQAEYEQYF
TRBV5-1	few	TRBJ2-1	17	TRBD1	TGCGCCAGCAGCTGGAAGGCCGGGACAGGAGTTTACAATGAGCAGTTCTTC	CASSWKAGTGVYNEQFF
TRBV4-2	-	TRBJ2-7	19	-	TGTGCCAGCAGCCACACGCCGGGACAAGGAGGGGGTAGTTCCTACGAGCAGTACTTC	CASSHTPGQGGGSSYEQYF
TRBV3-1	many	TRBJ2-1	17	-	TGTGCCAGCAGCCAAGATTTGGGCGGGAAGACCTACAATGAGCAGTTCTTC	CASSQDLGGKTYNEQFF
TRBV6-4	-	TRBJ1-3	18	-	TGTGCCAGCAGTGACTCGACTTTTCAGGAAAGCTCTGGAAACACCATATATTTT	CASSDSTFQESSGNTIYF
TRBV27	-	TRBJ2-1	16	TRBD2	TGTGCCAGCAGGCTCGGGACTAGCGGACCCTACAATGAGCAGTTCTTC	CASRLGTSGPYNEQFF
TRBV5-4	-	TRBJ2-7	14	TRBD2	TGTGCCAGCAGCTTGGGGCTAGCGGGAGCCGAGCAGTACTTC	CASSLGLAGAEQYF
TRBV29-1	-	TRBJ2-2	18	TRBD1	TGCAGCGTTGGACCTACCGGGACAGGGAATTCGAACACCGGGGAGCTGTTTTTT	CSVGPTGTGNSNTGELFF
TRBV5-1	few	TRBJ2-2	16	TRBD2	TGCGCCAGCAGCTTGGCGGGAGGGCCTGGCTCCGGGGAGCTGTTTTTT	CASSLAGGPGSGELFF
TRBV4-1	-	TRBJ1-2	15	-	TGCGCCAGCAGCCAAGATAAACAGACCTATTATGGCTACACCTTC	CASSQDKQTYYGYTF
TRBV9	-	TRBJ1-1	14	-	TGTGCCAGCAGCGTAGAGGTGGGTTTAACTGAAGCTTTCTTT	CASSVEVGLTEAFF
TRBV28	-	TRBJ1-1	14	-	TGTGCCAGCAGTTTTTTAGTAATGAACACTGAAGCTTTCTTT	CASSFLVMNTEAFF
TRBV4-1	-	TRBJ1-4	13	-	TGCGCCAGCAGCCAAGCCCGGGACTCAAAACTGTTTTTT	CASSQARDSKLFF
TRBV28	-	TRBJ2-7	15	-	TGTGCCAGCAGTTTCTGGGGCAGCAGCTCCTACGAGCAGTACTTC	CASSFWGSSSYEQYF
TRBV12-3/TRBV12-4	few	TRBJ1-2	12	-	TGTGCCAGCAGCTGGACCGTCTATGGCTACACCTTC	CASSWTVYGYTF
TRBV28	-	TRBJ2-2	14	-	TGTGCCAGCACACCCCCTATCAACACCGGGGAGCTGTTTTTT	CASTPPINTGELFF
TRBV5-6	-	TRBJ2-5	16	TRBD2	TGTGCCAGCAGCTTGGCGGTGGGACTAGCCTCAGAGACCCAGTACTTC	CASSLAVGLASETQYF
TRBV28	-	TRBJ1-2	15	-	TGTGCCAGCAGTTCCCCCCATAAGGTTAACTATGGCTACACCTTC	CASSSPHKVNYGYTF
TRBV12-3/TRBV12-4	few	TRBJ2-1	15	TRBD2	TGTGCCAGCAGCACCGCCGGGACTAGCCTTAATGAGCAGTTCTTC	CASSTAGTSLNEQFF
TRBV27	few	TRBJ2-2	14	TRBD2	TGTGCCAGCAGTTTTCTAGCGGGAGCCGGGGAGCTGTTTTTT	CASSFLAGAGELFF
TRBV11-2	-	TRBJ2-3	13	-	TGTGCCAGCAGCTTAAATCTTCCAGATACGCAGTATTTT	CASSLNLPDTQYF
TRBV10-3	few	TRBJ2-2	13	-	TGTGCCATCAGTGAGTTGGGTCCCGGGGAGCTGTTTTTT	CAISELGPGELFF
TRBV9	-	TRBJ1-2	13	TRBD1	TGTGCCAGCAGCGCGACAGGGGAACGTGGCTACACCTTC	CASSATGERGYTF
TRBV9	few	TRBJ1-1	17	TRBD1	TGTGCCAGCAGCGCCAGATCACAGGGGGCTGGGTACACTGAAGCTTTCTTT	CASSARSQGAGYTEAFF
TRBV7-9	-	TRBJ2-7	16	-	TGTGCCAGCGGAGGGGGGCCCGACGCGACCTCCTACGAGCAGTACTTC	CASGGGPDATSYEQYF
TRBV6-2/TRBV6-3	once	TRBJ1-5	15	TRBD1	TGTGCCAGCAGCGCGGGACAGAGATGGAATCAGCCCCAGCATTTT	CASSAGQRWNQPQHF
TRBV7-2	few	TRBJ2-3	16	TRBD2	TGTGCCAGCAGCCGAACTAGCGGGAGCACCACAGATACGCAGTATTTT	CASSRTSGSTTDTQYF
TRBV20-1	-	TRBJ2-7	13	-	TGCAGTGCTAGATCGGTCTACTCCTACGAGCAGTACTTC	CSARSVYSYEQYF
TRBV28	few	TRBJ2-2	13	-	TGTGCCACCCGGAGCCATCACACCGGGGAGCTGTTTTTT	CATRSHHTGELFF
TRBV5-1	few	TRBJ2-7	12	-	TGCGCCAGCGCCGAACCGGGCGGGGTGCAGTACTTC	CASAEPGGVQYF
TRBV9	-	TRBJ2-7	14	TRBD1	TGTGCCAGCAGCCCCTCGGGACAGGGCTACGAGCAGTACTTC	CASSPSGQGYEQYF
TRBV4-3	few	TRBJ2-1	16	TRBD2	TGCGCCAGCAGCCAAGGGAGCGGGAGGGCCTTCGATGAGCAGTTCTTC	CASSQGSGRAFDEQFF
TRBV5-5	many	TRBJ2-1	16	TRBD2	TGTGCCAGCAGCTTATATTCGGGAGGGCCCCACAATGAGCAGTTCTTC	CASSLYSGGPHNEQFF